This record looks at one T cell receptor beta chain sequence and its context. Its antigen is unknown. These data belong to a study of cytomegalovirus exposure and HLA in healthy donors. Overall study findings and caveats: A cluster of highly shared sequence variants was likely a sequencing artifact.

V was pared by 5 bases and J by 3 bases, with 8 bases between. The V gene's germline CDR1 is MNHEY and CDR2 SMNVEV (reference sequence). The CDR3 spans 13 residues. The study ran its PCR with 60 Vbeta and 13 Jbeta primers. Assay: immunoSEQ multiplex PCR; the TCRdb copy retains only in-frame clones and omits some. Of under 70,000 clones listed, around 80% are singletons. Sequencing was carried out using PBMCs. The receptor was derived from a man aged 50 to 60 in good health and CMV-seronegative. The gene calls are TRBV27 and TRBJ1-3; no firm D call. CDR3 in DNA: TGTGCCAGCAGTACACCGGGTGGAAACACCATATATTTT. Encoded protein: CASSTPGGNTIYF.